This T cell receptor (beta chain) emerged from a study of CD8 T cells in Susac syndrome. cDNA came from roughly 0.53 to 1 ug RNA primed by random hexamers. TCRdb processed the immunoSEQ multiplex PCR reads anew with MiXCR; each CDR3 protein has one entry. This sample carries some 120,000 distinct CDR3 sequences, 90% to 95% of them seen once, and the ten largest clones take roughly 0.13%. V dropped 6 bases and J dropped 3 bases, with 24 bases sitting between them. CDR3 length: 16 residues. Germline CDR1 reads SQVTM; CDR2 reads ANQGSEA. The sample taken for sequencing was CD4+ T cells from PBMCs. V is TRBV29-1 and J is TRBJ2-7; tentative D call: TRBD1 (6 bases). The TCR sequence derives from a human donor in good health. The CDR3 DNA reads TGCAGCGTCAAAAGGGGGTTGGGGTCAGGCCTCTACGAGCAGTACTTC. Protein: CSVKRGLGSGLYEQYF.